A single TCR beta chain is shown here with its context. Its antigen remains unidentified. This sample is part of a study of long-term antiretroviral therapy in people with HIV. Study results and limitations: HIV repertoires spanned narrower CDR3 length ranges than controls. Pre-ART expanded TRB clones stayed dominant throughout, though often decreasing after ART.

Participants with HIV, all of them, were treated in the United States. Going into DNA extraction, samples held roughly 0.85-11 million cryopreserved PBMC. Assay version v3.0 of immunoSEQ was used, and it was run at survey level. The protocol was immunoSEQ multiplex PCR, while the TCRdb copy is restricted to in-frame clones and leaves out a portion. The sample comprises around 12,000 clones, roughly 90% of which are singletons, and around a fifth rests with the top ten. The material was unsorted PBMCs, obtained 2.1 years after starting antiretroviral therapy. This clonotype originated in a middle-aged woman with HIV.

CDR3 coding DNA: TGTGCCAGCAGTAAAAGGGGAGACATTCAGTACTTC. It yields the protein CASSKRGDIQYF. J is TRBJ2-4 and V is TRBV6-6; perhaps D is TRBD1 or TRBD2 (5 bases each). The CDR3 extends over 12 amino acids. Germline assignment: CDR1 MNHNY and CDR2 SVGAGI (reference sequence). V lost 5 bases, J lost 8 bases, and 10 bases lay in between.